This TCR beta chain appears in the sequencing data of a study of graft-versus-host responses after intestinal transplantation. The wider study: Multivisceral, liver-intestinal, or isolated intestinal transplants were received by the recipients. The whole recipient group had anti-thymocyte globulin induction followed by tacrolimus and steroids for roughly three years.

Study-level findings and limits: Elevated graft-versus-host to host-versus-graft clonal ratios in allografts were recorded for patients with graft-donor T cell macrochimerism.

Measured with immunoSEQ multiplex PCR; TCRdb has only the in-frame clones, and not every one. The data show tens of thousands of clones, around 90% seen once. Comments on this clone: Its antigen is unknown.

The sequence derives from a human donor who was the organ donor for an intestinal transplant. This specimen was unstimulated CD4+ T cells sorted from spleen or lymph node cells, taken before transplant.

DNA of the CDR3: TGTGCCAGCAGCCCTAATCGGGGGAAGACTGAAGCTTTCTTT. Its translation: CASSPNRGKTEAFF. This chain connects TRBV7-6 to TRBJ1-1, with a weak D call TRBD1 (5 bases). The ends were cut back, 5 bases at V and 5 bases at J, with 15 bases in the middle. The CDR3 consists of 14 residues. Germline V gene lookup returns CDR1 SGHVS and CDR2 FNYEAQ.